This paragraph reports one T cell receptor (beta chain). What it recognizes is unknown. The data stem from a study of PD-L1 blockade in urothelial cancer. Study overall: Patients started atezolizumab in about 2014, 1,200 mg intravenously every 3 weeks. T cells were recovered from blood samples at a median of around 140,000.

Germline CDR1 is ENHRY and CDR2 is SYGVKD. V was trimmed by 1 base and J by 5 bases, leaving 10 bases between them. CDR3 size: 14 residues. Libraries were prepared by immunoSEQ multiplex PCR; TCRdb keeps only in-frame clonotypes and omits some of them. Of under 95,000 clones in the sample, about four fifths were seen once. Time point of the sample: pretreatment peripheral blood. Notes on the study in general: For durable-benefit patients, tumor-associated blood clones expanded more at 3 weeks.

The specimen comprised PBMCs, sampled around atezolizumab (anti-PD-L1) treatment. The rearrangement joins TRBV10-3 to TRBJ2-3; D gene uncertain. This clonotype was sampled from a man aged 55 to 70 with urothelial cancer. The CDR3 DNA reads TGTGCCATCAGTGAGTTAGCACTCCTAGATACGCAGTATTTT. Encoded protein: CAISELALLDTQYF.